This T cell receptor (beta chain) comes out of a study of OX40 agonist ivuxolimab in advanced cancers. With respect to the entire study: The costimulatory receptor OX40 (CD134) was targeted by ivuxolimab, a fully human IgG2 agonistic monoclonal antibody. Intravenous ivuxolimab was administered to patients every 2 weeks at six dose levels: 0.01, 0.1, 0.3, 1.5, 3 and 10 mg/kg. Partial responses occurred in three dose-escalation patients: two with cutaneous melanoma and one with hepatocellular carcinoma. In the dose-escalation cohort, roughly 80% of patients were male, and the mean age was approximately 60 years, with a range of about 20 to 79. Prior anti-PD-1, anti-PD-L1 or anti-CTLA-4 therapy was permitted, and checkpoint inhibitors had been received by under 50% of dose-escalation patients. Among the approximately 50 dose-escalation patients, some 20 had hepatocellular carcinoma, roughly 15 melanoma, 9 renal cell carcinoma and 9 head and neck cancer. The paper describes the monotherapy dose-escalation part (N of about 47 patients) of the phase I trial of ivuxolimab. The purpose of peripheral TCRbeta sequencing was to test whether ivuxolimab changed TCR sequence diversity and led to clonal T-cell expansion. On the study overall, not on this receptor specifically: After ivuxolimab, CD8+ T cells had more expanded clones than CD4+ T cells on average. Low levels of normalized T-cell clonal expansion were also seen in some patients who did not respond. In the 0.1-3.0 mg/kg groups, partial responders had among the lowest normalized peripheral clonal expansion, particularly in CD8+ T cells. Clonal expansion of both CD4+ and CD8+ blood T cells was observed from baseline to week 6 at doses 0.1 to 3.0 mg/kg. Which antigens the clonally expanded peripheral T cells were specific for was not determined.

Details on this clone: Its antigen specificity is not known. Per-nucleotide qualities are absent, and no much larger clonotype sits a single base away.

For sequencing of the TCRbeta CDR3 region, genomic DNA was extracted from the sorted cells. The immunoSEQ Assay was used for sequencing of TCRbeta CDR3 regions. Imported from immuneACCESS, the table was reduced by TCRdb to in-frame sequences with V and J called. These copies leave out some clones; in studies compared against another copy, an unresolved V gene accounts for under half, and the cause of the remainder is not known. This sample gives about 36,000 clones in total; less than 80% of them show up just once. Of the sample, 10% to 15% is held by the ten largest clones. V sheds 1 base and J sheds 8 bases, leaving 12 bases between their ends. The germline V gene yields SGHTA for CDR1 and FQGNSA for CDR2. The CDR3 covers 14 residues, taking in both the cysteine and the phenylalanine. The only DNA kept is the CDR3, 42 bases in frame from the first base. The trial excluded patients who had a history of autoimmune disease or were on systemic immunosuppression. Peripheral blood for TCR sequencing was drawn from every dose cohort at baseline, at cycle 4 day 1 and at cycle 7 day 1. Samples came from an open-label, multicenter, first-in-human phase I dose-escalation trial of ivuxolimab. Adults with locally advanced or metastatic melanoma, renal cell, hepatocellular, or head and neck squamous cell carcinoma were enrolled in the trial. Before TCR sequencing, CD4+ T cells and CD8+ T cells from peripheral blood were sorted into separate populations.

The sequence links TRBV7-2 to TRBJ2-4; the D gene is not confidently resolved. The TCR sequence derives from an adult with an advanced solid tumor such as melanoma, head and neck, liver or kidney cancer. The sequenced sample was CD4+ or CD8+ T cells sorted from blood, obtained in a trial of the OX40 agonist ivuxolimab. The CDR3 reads CASSLGLWWDIQYF. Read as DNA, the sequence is TGTGCCAGCAGCTTAGGTTTATGGTGGGACATTCAGTACTTC.